Listed below are T cell receptor beta chains from one sample, sequenced in a study of T-cell reconstitution after alpha-beta-depleted transplantation in children. MiXCR was run by TCRdb on the PCR reads, yielding one entry per CDR3 protein. The sample holds approximately 400,000 distinct CDR3 sequences, under 13% seen once. The sequencing used PBMCs from the stem cell graft donor, collected from the stem cell graft. These receptors all stem from a human donor who donated a stem cell graft to a child with acute myeloid leukemia. CDR3s include the opening cysteine and the closing phenylalanine or tryptophan.

CDR3aa	v_gene	j_gene
CSASDRDLGNEQFF	TRBV20-1	TRBJ2-1
CSAFRGGGQGGYGYTF	TRBV20-1	TRBJ1-2
CASSSRASGGDIDTQYF	TRBV7-2	TRBJ2-3
CASSQVRGEKLFF	TRBV4-1	TRBJ1-4
CASSLPPETQYF	TRBV27	TRBJ2-5
CSVAQTSGSTDTQYF	TRBV29-1	TRBJ2-3
CASSSGSGNTGELFF	TRBV5-1	TRBJ2-2
CSASLRGMNTEAFF	TRBV20-1	TRBJ1-1
CSVVGSAETDTQYF	TRBV29-1	TRBJ2-3
CASSYSSGAKNIQYF	TRBV6-5	TRBJ2-4
CASSVVQGDLSEQYF	TRBV9	TRBJ2-7
CSARGLAVSSYEQYF	TRBV20-1	TRBJ2-7
CASSPIQGADKETQYF	TRBV18	TRBJ2-5
CSALMTGGTEAFF	TRBV20-1	TRBJ1-1
CASGPLGTGYNEQFF	TRBV5-1	TRBJ2-1
CASSVRTGQETQYF	TRBV5-1	TRBJ2-5
CSVSRGGKANTGELFF	TRBV29-1	TRBJ2-2
CASSPGLAGEWVQFF	TRBV6-1	TRBJ2-1
CSAGGLRYNEQFF	TRBV20-1	TRBJ2-1
CSASNTGGSTEAFF	TRBV20-1	TRBJ1-1
CASTHGGRGPQLGNEQFF	TRBV27	TRBJ2-1
CASSQGHSNQPQHF	TRBV12-3/TRBV12-4	TRBJ1-5
CASSQGLGLGTDTQYF	TRBV4-1	TRBJ2-3
CASSLALAALFF	TRBV11-3	TRBJ2-1
CSARVVDRGFNEQFF	TRBV20-1	TRBJ2-1
CASSIYTADNSPLHF	TRBV5-1	TRBJ1-6
CASSEGRMNTEAFF	TRBV2	TRBJ1-1
CASSQGIPGLAGAYEQYF	TRBV4-3	TRBJ2-7
CSVVAGNFNEQFF	TRBV29-1	TRBJ2-1
CASSPSGAVGQYF	TRBV12-3/TRBV12-4	TRBJ2-4
CAWRGAAGVSTGELFF	TRBV30	TRBJ2-2
CATSSTGSYNEQFF	TRBV24-1	TRBJ2-1
CASSPTDYNSPLHF	TRBV3-1	TRBJ1-6
CASSQQGSNYGYTF	TRBV25-1	TRBJ1-2
CASSPRTSGFHEQFF	TRBV7-3	TRBJ2-1
CAWSDGSLNSPLHF	TRBV30	TRBJ1-6